One sample yielded the 17 T cell receptor beta chains listed below, sequenced in a study of blood T cells in healthy people across ages (dated by TCRdb to between 2014 and 2017). Receptor amplification or capture employed 5' RACE. Sequenced on an Illumina HiSeq 2500. The second PCR ran for roughly 6 to 11 cycles and used a J-beta primer mix along with a sample-barcoded 5' primer. Through fastp at Q25 and MiXCR, TCRdb rebuilt clones from the public reads, retaining in-frame beta chains. Every distinct CDR3 protein forms one entry, paired with its most common genes and DNA. The sample table holds approximately 730,000 distinct CDR3 sequences, of which around 46% were seen once. The top ten clones comprise 20% to 25% of the sample. Material for sequencing was blood. The receptor set was obtained from a woman aged 55-69 years in good health.

The chain employs TRBV5-1 and TRBJ2-7; 10 positions match TRBD2. This CDR3 contains 13 residues. Germline CDR1 SGHRS, CDR2 YFSETQ. With 6 bases clipped from V and 2 bases from J, the junction kept 2 bases outside the gene matches. The DNA of the CDR3 is TGCGCCAGCATGCTAGCGGGGGCCTACGAGCAGTACTTC. Translated: CASMLAGAYEQYF.

This clonotype was counted between two and nine times. The rearrangement links TRBV6-5 to TRBJ1-6, with D unclear. V lost 2 bases and J 6 bases, leaving 14 bases between the germline ends. Per germline, CDR1 MNHEY and CDR2 SVGAGI. The CDR3 totals 16 residues. The CDR3 DNA reads as TGTGCCAGCAGTTACGCCAGACCGCAGATTAATTCACCCCTCCACTTT. Translation gives CASSYARPQINSPLHF.

As concerns this clonotype: A much more abundant neighbour one base away suggests this may be a read error. J is TRBJ2-7 and V is TRBV5-1; tentative D call: TRBD2 (6 bases). The CDR3 spans 13 residues. Germline V gene data show CDR1 as SGHRS and CDR2 as YFSETQ. CDR3 in DNA: TGCGCCAGCAGCCCGGGGGAAACCTACGAGCGGTACTTC. It codes for CASSPGETYERYF.

The chain combines TRBV28 with TRBJ1-2; perhaps TRBD1 as D (6 bases). V was trimmed by 5 bases and J by 7 bases, leaving 8 bases between them. CDR1 is MDHEN, CDR2 SYDVKM, per germline. CDR3 length: 11 residues. The CDR3 protein is CASSHRVGYTF. CDR3 DNA sequence: TGTGCCAGCAGTCACAGGGTTGGCTACACCTTC.

This chain links TRBV6-2 or TRBV6-3 with TRBJ2-1; the D call may be TRBD1 or TRBD2 (5 bases each). From germline, CDR1 is MNHEY and CDR2 SVGEGT. V was cut by 7 bases and J by 5 bases, with 21 bases left in between. The CDR3 consists of 16 residues. DNA for the CDR3: TGTGCCAGCATCAGACGAGCCGGGACGCAAAACAATGAGCAGTTCTTC. Amino acid sequence: CASIRRAGTQNNEQFF.

About this clonotype itself: A much more abundant neighbour one base away suggests this may be a read error. The V and J genes are TRBV4-1 and TRBJ2-5; D is possibly TRBD2 (7 bases). From germline, CDR1 is MGHRA and CDR2 YSYEKL. This CDR3 has 15 amino acids. V was shortened by 0 bases and J by 11 bases, with 19 bases between the two germline ends. CDR3 DNA sequence: TGCGCCAGCAGCCAAGAAGGGGGGGGCCTAGATGAGCAGTACTTC. This gives the protein CASSQEGGGLDEQYF.

The CDR3 bases are TGTGCCAGCAGCACTAAACCGGGACTGGAATCCTACGAGCAGTACTTC. It yields the protein CASSTKPGLESYEQYF. The gene calls are TRBV13 and TRBJ2-7, with D perhaps TRBD2 (6 bases). The CDR3 spans 16 residues. The germline gives CDR1 PRHDT, CDR2 FYEKMQ (reference sequence). V was shortened by 5 bases and J by 1 base, with 18 bases between the two germline ends.

In its sample, this clonotype was seen many times. This chain joins TRBV29-1 and TRBJ2-1; D not certain. Germline V gene lookup returns CDR1 SQVTM and CDR2 ANQGSEA. V lost 8 bases and J 0 bases, leaving 8 bases between the germline ends. This CDR3 contains 12 residues. Written as DNA, the CDR3 is TGCAGCTTCAGGAGCTCCTACAATGAGCAGTTCTTC. As protein: CSFRSSYNEQFF.

About this clonotype itself: A much bigger clone sits one base away, suggesting this may be a read error. The chain has TRBV19 and TRBJ2-4; D gene uncertain. Gene TRBJ2-7 matches the end of the DNA better, so the J call may be wrong. The CDR3 runs to 15 residues. Germline-derived CDR1 and CDR2 are LNHDA and SQIVND (reference sequence). This CDR3 reads CAPSTGKSSSYEQYF. In nucleotides, the CDR3 is TGTGCCCCTTCCACCGGCAAATCAAGCTCCTACGAGCAGTACTTC.

The chain uses TRBV13 and TRBJ1-2, with a possible D match to TRBD1 (6 bases). The germline V and J ends were trimmed by 5 bases and 8 bases, with 15 bases remaining between them. Germline values: CDR1 PRHDT, CDR2 FYEKMQ (reference sequence). CDR3 length: 13 residues. DNA of the CDR3: TGTGCCAGCAGCCCGAGCGGGGGGCGAGGCTACACCTTC. It codes for CASSPSGGRGYTF.

V and J are TRBV6-1 and TRBJ2-1; TRBD2 agrees at 11 bases. Trimming removed 5 bases from V and 7 bases from J; junction bases left unmatched: 13. Germline values: CDR1 MNHNS, CDR2 SASEGT. The CDR3 loop spans 17 amino acids. The CDR3 coding sequence is TGTGCCAGCAGTCAGGGGATAGCGGGAGGGAGGGCTAATGAGCAGTTCTTC. Amino acid sequence: CASSQGIAGGRANEQFF.

Only a few counts were recorded for this clonotype. The gene calls are TRBV10-3 and TRBJ1-4, with TRBD1 as a possible D gene (5 bases). The CDR3 consists of 14 residues. Germline values: CDR1 ENHRY, CDR2 SYGVKD. V dropped 6 bases and J dropped 7 bases, with 15 bases sitting between them. Here the CDR3 reads CAIRSAGTVEKLFF. In nucleotides, the CDR3 is TGTGCCATCAGATCCGCCGGGACCGTTGAAAAACTGTTTTTT.

The rearrangement links TRBV20-1 to TRBJ1-1; D is unclear. The CDR3 runs to 14 residues. Germline V CDR1 and CDR2: DFQATT, SNEGSKA (reference sequence). V was clipped by 6 bases and J by 0 bases, with 14 bases between them. DNA of the CDR3: TGCAGTGCCGCGATTACGGCTTTGAACACTGAAGCTTTCTTT. Translating gives CSAAITALNTEAFF.

The J gene is TRBJ2-7, the V gene TRBV9; perhaps D is TRBD1 or TRBD2 (5 bases each). Germline CDR1 and CDR2: SGDLS and YYNGEE. The CDR3 runs to 15 residues. The V gene lost 0 bases and the J gene lost 1 base, with 11 bases spanning the gap. In DNA, the CDR3 is TGTGCCAGCAGCGTAGCCGGGACGACTTCCTACGAGCAGTACTTC. Its protein is CASSVAGTTSYEQYF. Supplemented by reference TRBV9 and TRBJ2-7, the full variable domain reads DSGVTQTPKHLITATGQRVTLRCSPRSGDLSVYWYQQSLDQGLQFLIQYYNGEERAKGNILERFSAQQFPDLHSELNLSSLELGDSALYFCASSVAGTTSYEQYFGPGTRLTVT.

Comments on this clonotype: Its ends do not fully match the called genes, so a read error is possible. The rearrangement joins TRBV5-5 to TRBJ2-2, with TRBD1 matching over 8 bases. CDR1 is SGHKS and CDR2 is YYEKEE in the germline V gene (reference sequence). This CDR3 spans 17 amino acids. CDR3 in DNA: TGTGCCTGCAGCTTGGCCCTGGCAGGGGGCCGGACCGGGGAGCTGTTTTTT. Translation: CACSLALAGGRTGELFF.

J is TRBJ2-3 and V is TRBV27; the match to TRBD1 covers 7 bases. The germline V gene has CDR1 MNHEY and CDR2 SMNVEV (reference sequence). The CDR3 runs 15 residues. With V trimmed by 6 bases and J by 1 base, 7 bases remained unmatched. This CDR3 reads CASSPMRGRTDTQYF. CDR3 nucleotides: TGTGCCAGCAGCCCCATGAGGGGGCGCACAGATACGCAGTATTTT.

The sample holds a few counts of this clonotype. The CDR3 DNA sequence: TGTGCCAGCAATCGGAGATTCAATCAGCCCCAGCATTTT. Translating gives CASNRRFNQPQHF. V is TRBV6-8 and J is TRBJ1-5; D unclear. V lost 7 bases and J lost 3, with 10 bases in between. The CDR3 is 13 amino acids. Germline V gene data show CDR1 as MNHGY and CDR2 as SAAAGT.